Below, 19 T cell receptor beta chains from the same sample are listed, as sequenced in a study of siplizumab effects on memory and regulatory T cells. The repertoire was sequenced with immunoSEQ multiplex PCR; TCRdb's copy has only in-frame clones and lacks some. Of some 120,000 clones listed, about 95% are singletons. Specimen: non-Treg CD4+ T cells sorted from blood. The receptors were gathered from a human donor in good health.

The chain couples TRBV5-1 to TRBJ2-7; 7 bases map to TRBD1. This CDR3 has 13 residues. V trimming: 4 bases; J trimming: 2 bases; junction bases outside the gene matches: 3. From germline, CDR1 is SGHRS and CDR2 YFSETQ. CDR3 sequence reads: CASSETGPYEQYF. The DNA of the CDR3 is TGCGCCAGCAGCGAGACAGGGCCCTACGAGCAGTACTTC. The complete variable domain, with remaining parts taken from reference TRBV5-1 and TRBJ2-7, reads KAGVTQTPRYLIKTRGQQVTLSCSPISGHRSVSWYQQTPGQGLQFLFEYFSETQRNKGNFPGRFSGRQFSNSRSEMNVSTLELGDSALYLCASSETGPYEQYFGPGTRLTVT.

The gene calls are TRBV2 and TRBJ1-4; perhaps TRBD1 as D (5 bases). Per germline, CDR1 SNHLY and CDR2 FYNNEI. This CDR3 comprises 13 residues. V lost 4 bases to trimming and J lost 5 bases, with 8 bases between them. The CDR3 nucleotides read TGTGCCAGCAGTGGGGGACGCAATGAAAAACTGTTTTTT. Its protein is CASSGGRNEKLFF. The variable domain in full, completed from reference TRBV2 and TRBJ1-4, reads EPEVTQTPSHQVTQMGQEVILRCVPISNHLYFYWYRQILGQKVEFLVSFYNNEISEKSEIFDDQFSVERPDGSNFTLKIRSTKLEDSAMYFCASSGGRNEKLFFGSGTQLSVL.

The chain carries TRBV6-6 and TRBJ2-3; 9 bases match TRBD2. The CDR3 extends over 16 amino acids. V was pared by 2 bases and J by 5 bases, with 8 bases of the junction left unmatched. Germline V CDR1 and CDR2: MNHNY, SVGAGI (reference sequence). CDR3: CASSYRPRGGGDTQYF. The CDR3 DNA sequence: TGTGCCAGCAGTTACCGTCCGCGGGGGGGTGGAGATACGCAGTATTTT.

The CDR3 region has the DNA TGTGCCAGTAGTTCCCCCAGGTCGGCGAGCTACAATGAGCAGTTCTTC. Translated, it gives CASSSPRSASYNEQFF. The rearrangement links TRBV19 to TRBJ2-1; D is ambiguous. The CDR3 sequence is 16 residues long. Germline CDR1 LNHDA, CDR2 SQIVND (reference sequence). Trimming cost V 5 bases and J 3 bases, with 17 bases left between them.

The chain recombines TRBV27 with TRBJ2-2, with a weak D call TRBD2 (6 bases). CDR1 and CDR2 (germline): MNHEY, SMNVEV (reference sequence). Trimming shortened V by 3 bases and J by 5 bases, and 7 bases separated the two germline ends. This CDR3 region has 13 residues. For the CDR3, the DNA is TGTGCCAGCAGTTTCCGGGAGACCGGGGAGCTGTTTTTT. It specifies CASSFRETGELFF.

Points on this clone: At the DNA level, this CDR3 is encoded by other sequences in the same sample as well. This chain uses TRBV5-1 with TRBJ1-4; 8 bases are shared with TRBD1. J lost 8 bases, V lost 0 bases, and 3 bases had no gene match. The CDR3 length is 14 residues. Germline values: CDR1 SGHRS, CDR2 YFSETQ. The CDR3 sequence: CASSLGQGNEKLFF. The CDR3 coding sequence is TGCGCCAGCAGCTTGGGACAGGGGAACGAAAAACTGTTTTTT. The complete variable domain, with remaining parts taken from reference TRBV5-1 and TRBJ1-4, reads KAGVTQTPRYLIKTRGQQVTLSCSPISGHRSVSWYQQTPGQGLQFLFEYFSETQRNKGNFPGRFSGRQFSNSRSEMNVSTLELGDSALYLCASSLGQGNEKLFFGSGTQLSVL.

The rearrangement joins TRBV18 to TRBJ1-1, with D uncertain. This CDR3 has 15 residues. The germline CDR1 and CDR2 sequences are KGHSH and LQKENI. Trimming removed 3 bases from V and 1 base from J, with 12 bases in between. CDR3 loop: CASSPQAAENTEAFF. The CDR3 DNA follows: TGTGCCAGCTCACCGCAGGCGGCGGAGAACACTGAAGCTTTCTTT.

V usage is TRBV6-5 and J usage is TRBJ2-5, with no clear D. Trimming pared 0 bases from V and 2 bases from J, leaving 13 bases between. In germline, CDR1 is MNHEY, CDR2 SVGAGI. There are 16 residues in the CDR3. CDR3 residues: CASSYSGGLPQETQYF. Written as DNA, the CDR3 is TGTGCCAGCAGTTACTCTGGCGGCCTTCCGCAAGAGACCCAGTACTTC.

The chain joins TRBV19 to TRBJ1-1; D perhaps matches TRBD1 (5 bases). The germline V gene has CDR1 LNHDA and CDR2 SQIVND (reference sequence). The V end was cut by 2 bases, the J end by 3 bases, with 10 bases between. The CDR3 is made up of 14 amino acids. CDR3 region: CASSISLGDTEAFF. The CDR3 nucleotides are TGTGCCAGTAGTATAAGTCTGGGGGACACTGAAGCTTTCTTT.

The chain couples TRBV2 to TRBJ1-5, with TRBD1 as a possible D gene (6 bases). Germline values: CDR1 SNHLY, CDR2 FYNNEI. This CDR3 has 16 residues. V shed 3 bases and J shed 5 bases, with 17 bases lying between them. The CDR3 coding sequence is TGTGCCAGCAGTGACCCGGGGGGCAGGGGTCATCAGCCCCAGCATTTT. Its translation: CASSDPGGRGHQPQHF.

The chain combines TRBV6-4 with TRBJ1-6; D may be TRBD1 (6 bases). V was pared by 8 bases and J by 10 bases, with 21 bases between. The CDR3 contains 15 residues. The germline V gene encodes CDR1 MRHNA and CDR2 SNTAGT. As DNA, the CDR3 is TGTGCCAGCTATCCCGGGACACCTTTCAGATCACCCCTCCACTTT. Its translation: CASYPGTPFRSPLHF.

V is TRBV11-2 and J is TRBJ2-5; D is perhaps TRBD1 (5 bases). Between the trimmed V and J ends, which lost 3 bases and 5 bases, there was a span of 10 bases. Per germline, CDR1 SGHAT and CDR2 FQNNGV. The CDR3 is 13 amino acids. The CDR3 sequence is CASSLGQAETQYF. CDR3 in DNA: TGTGCCAGCAGCTTGGGGCAGGCGGAGACCCAGTACTTC. Filled out from reference TRBV11-2 and TRBJ2-5, the complete variable domain reads EAGVAQSPRYKIIEKRQSVAFWCNPISGHATLYWYQQILGQGPKLLIQFQNNGVVDDSQLPKDRFSAERLKGVDSTLKIQPAKLEDSAVYLCASSLGQAETQYFGPGTRLLVL.

This chain connects TRBV5-1 to TRBJ2-1; 12 positions agree with TRBD2. Trimming at V came to 4 bases and at J to 7 bases, leaving 9 bases not matched to a gene. Per the germline V gene, CDR1 is SGHRS and CDR2 is YFSETQ. There are 16 residues in the CDR3. CDR3 coding DNA: TGCGCCAGCAGCCCCAGACTAGCGGGAGAGTGGAATGAGCAGTTCTTC. It yields the protein CASSPRLAGEWNEQFF.

The genes are TRBV5-1 and TRBJ1-4; no reliable D call. This CDR3 has 15 amino acids. Germline V CDR1 and CDR2: SGHRS, YFSETQ. Trimming removed 0 bases at V and 5 bases at J, with 11 bases between. DNA of the CDR3: TGCGCCAGCAGCTTGGCGGGGTATAGAAATGAAAAACTGTTTTTT. It translates to CASSLAGYRNEKLFF. The complete variable domain, with remaining parts taken from reference TRBV5-1 and TRBJ1-4, reads KAGVTQTPRYLIKTRGQQVTLSCSPISGHRSVSWYQQTPGQGLQFLFEYFSETQRNKGNFPGRFSGRQFSNSRSEMNVSTLELGDSALYLCASSLAGYRNEKLFFGSGTQLSVL.

The rearrangement links TRBV5-1 to TRBJ2-5; D might be TRBD2 (6 bases). V gave up 4 bases and J gave up 4 bases, with 17 bases separating them. Germline CDR1 and CDR2: SGHRS and YFSETQ. The CDR3 sequence is 15 residues long. CDR3 bases: TGCGCCAGCAGCCTTGGGTCGGGGGTTCGAGAGACCCAGTACTTC. It codes for CASSLGSGVRETQYF.

On this clone: Because the CDR3 is missing its conserved closing phenylalanine or tryptophan, this is likely a read error. The DNA is left out, because the CDR3 cannot be placed on it with certainty; the CDR3 is given as TCRdb lists it. The chain has TRBV7-2 and TRBJ1-2. The germline CDR1 and CDR2 sequences are SGHTA and FQGNSA. The CDR3 is made up of 12 amino acids, end residues included. The CDR3: CASSLVREGTTL.

This clone was observed at least ten times. The chain joins TRBV7-8 to TRBJ2-7, with 14 bases fitting TRBD2. The length of the CDR3 is 16 residues. V lost 5 bases and J lost 7; bases outside the gene matches: 10. Germline V gives CDR1 SGHVS, CDR2 FQNEAQ. This CDR3 is CASSALTSGGAAEQYF. The CDR3 coding sequence is TGTGCCAGCAGCGCGCTGACTAGCGGGGGGGCCGCAGAGCAGTACTTC. Variable domain in full (rest from reference TRBV7-8 and TRBJ2-7): GAGVSQSPRYKVAKRGQDVALRCDPISGHVSLFWYQQALGQGPEFLTYFQNEAQLDKSGLPSDRFFAERPEGSVSTLKIQRTQQEDSAVYLCASSALTSGGAAEQYFGPGTRLTVT.

The rearrangement joins TRBV6-5 to TRBJ1-1, with 9 bases fitting TRBD1. The CDR3 extends over 14 amino acids. The junction had 5 bases not matched to a gene; V was cut back by 6 bases and J by 3 bases. Germline CDR1 MNHEY, CDR2 SVGAGI. The CDR3 region is CASSRDRGDTEAFF. The CDR3 DNA sequence: TGTGCCAGCAGCCGCGACAGGGGGGACACTGAAGCTTTCTTT.

This CDR3 reads CASSLVRETQYF. The DNA for the CDR3 is TGTGCCAGCAGCTTAGTGCGGGAGACCCAGTACTTC. The chain joins TRBV7-2 to TRBJ2-5; D is undetermined. Germline CDR1 reads SGHTA; CDR2 reads FQGNSA. This CDR3 is built from 12 residues. V lost 1 base and J lost 5, with 5 bases in between.